These T cell receptor beta chains were read from a single sample in a study of shared clonotypes between healthy human individuals. Clones were sequenced by immunoSEQ multiplex PCR, and TCRdb holds only the in-frame ones, with some missing. The sample yields more than 2 million clones, around 95% seen once. The sequenced sample was naive CD4+ T cells sorted from blood. The origin of the receptors is a man between 18 and 29 years old in good health. The CDR3 runs from the conserved cysteine through the conserved F or W. The D gene is left open where the match is weak. Clone size is not always given. Where it is, it says once, few, many or a class for expanded clones.

J: TRBJ1-5; size: -; V: TRBV30; D: -; DNA: TGTGCCTGGAAGGGCCAGAATAGCAATCAGCCCCAGCATTTT; CDR3: CAWKGQNSNQPQHF
J: TRBJ2-3; size: -; V: TRBV6-5; D: TRBD2; DNA: TGTGCCAGCAGTCCCCTAGCGGGGGGCCCGGATACGCAGTATTTT; CDR3: CASSPLAGGPDTQYF
J: TRBJ2-3; size: -; V: TRBV25-1; D: -; DNA: TGTGCCAGCACGGCGGGGACTACGCAGTATTTT; CDR3: CASTAGTTQYF
J: TRBJ1-6; size: -; V: TRBV6-6; D: -; DNA: TGTGCCAGCAGTTACGGACAGAGGAATTCACCCCTCCACTTT; CDR3: CASSYGQRNSPLHF
J: TRBJ2-5; size: -; V: TRBV5-1; D: TRBD1; DNA: TGCGCCAGCAGTCGACAGGGACAAGAGACCCAGTACTTC; CDR3: CASSRQGQETQYF
J: TRBJ2-6; size: -; V: TRBV28; D: -; DNA: TGTGCCAGCACCCGGAGGCTTCCGTCCTCTGGGGCCAACGTCCTGACTTTC; CDR3: CASTRRLPSSGANVLTF
J: TRBJ2-2; size: -; V: TRBV9; D: -; DNA: TGTGCCAGCAGCGTAAGACTAGAAACGAACACCGGGGAGCTGTTTTTT; CDR3: CASSVRLETNTGELFF
J: TRBJ2-2; size: once; V: TRBV5-1; D: -; DNA: TGCGCCAGCAGCTTGGATTTGGGGGAGCTGTTTTTT; CDR3: CASSLDLGELFF
J: TRBJ1-6; size: -; V: TRBV27; D: -; DNA: TGTGCCAGCAGTTTAAGGGGCGCCCCTAGCTCCTATAATTCACCCCTCCACTTT; CDR3: CASSLRGAPSSYNSPLHF
J: TRBJ2-1; size: -; V: TRBV7-8; D: -; DNA: TGTGCCAGCAGCCCTGCTCGGAAATACAATGAGCAGTTCTTC; CDR3: CASSPARKYNEQFF
J: TRBJ1-6; size: -; V: TRBV6-1; D: -; DNA: TGTGCCAGCAGTGGTCACCGGGGATTTTATAATTCACCCCTCCACTTT; CDR3: CASSGHRGFYNSPLHF